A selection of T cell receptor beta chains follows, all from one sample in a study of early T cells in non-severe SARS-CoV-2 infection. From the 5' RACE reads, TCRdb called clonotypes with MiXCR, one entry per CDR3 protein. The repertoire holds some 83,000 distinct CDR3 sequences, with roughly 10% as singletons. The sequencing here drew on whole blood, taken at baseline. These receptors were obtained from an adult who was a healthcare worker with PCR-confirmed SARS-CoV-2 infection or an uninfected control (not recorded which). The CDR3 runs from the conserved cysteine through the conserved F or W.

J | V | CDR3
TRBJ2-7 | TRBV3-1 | CASSQARSSYEQYF
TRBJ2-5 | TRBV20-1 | CSARDTKDRRETQYF
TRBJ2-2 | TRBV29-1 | CSAACKPGTSGENTGELFF
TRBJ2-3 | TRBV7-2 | CASSVGGRSDTQYF
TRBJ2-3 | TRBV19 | CASSPPPPDTQYF
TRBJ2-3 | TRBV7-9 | CASSLAEDPDTQYF
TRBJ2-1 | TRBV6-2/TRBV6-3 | CASSSTEGIYNEQFF
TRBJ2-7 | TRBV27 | CASSRKRGDEQYF
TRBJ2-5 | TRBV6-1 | CASSEALLETQYF
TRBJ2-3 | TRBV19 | CASRDGGYDTDTQYF
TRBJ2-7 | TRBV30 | CAWSVPTGYRVYEQYF
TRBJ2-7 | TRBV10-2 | CASSTQYEQYF
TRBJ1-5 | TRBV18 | CASSQGQGQRQPQHF
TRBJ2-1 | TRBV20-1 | CSARDASGTSGPSYNEQFF
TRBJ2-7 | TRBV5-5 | CASSPGGASEQYF
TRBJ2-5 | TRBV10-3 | CAIRGTSGTEYQETQYF
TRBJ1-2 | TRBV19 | CASSTTIANYGYTF
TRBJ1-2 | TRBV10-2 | CASSESGAGRSGYTF
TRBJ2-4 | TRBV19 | CASSTPTSGRGNIQYF
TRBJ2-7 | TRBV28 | CASIRTGTKRPNF
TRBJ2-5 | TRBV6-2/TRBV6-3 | CASRRDRTGTQYF
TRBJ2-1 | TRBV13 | CASSLGARGEQFF
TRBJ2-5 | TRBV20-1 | CSAGVPQETQYF
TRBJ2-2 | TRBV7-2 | CASSFNWNTGELFF
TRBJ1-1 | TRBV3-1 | CASSQGAGANTEAFF
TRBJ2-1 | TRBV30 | CAWSEITGKLQFF
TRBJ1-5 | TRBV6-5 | CASSPGGRNQPQHF
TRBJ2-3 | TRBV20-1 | CSARVIAGDLSTDTQYF
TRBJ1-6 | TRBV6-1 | CASSDPWGGASPLHF
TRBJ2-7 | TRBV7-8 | CASSLRSGNYEQYF
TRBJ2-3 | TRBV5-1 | CASSHGTNTDTQYF
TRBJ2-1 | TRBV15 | CATSGRRRASGAYNEQFF
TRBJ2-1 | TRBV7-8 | CASSLDGSYNEQFF
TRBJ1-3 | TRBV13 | CASSLEGGSGNTIYF
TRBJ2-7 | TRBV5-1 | CASPYTPYEQYF
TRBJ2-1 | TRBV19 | CASSYRQEQFF
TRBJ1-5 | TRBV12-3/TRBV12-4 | CASSRDRNQPQHF
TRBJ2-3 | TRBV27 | CASSHLGQSYTDTQYF
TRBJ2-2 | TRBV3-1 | CASSQATGSNTGELFF
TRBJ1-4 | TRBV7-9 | CASSRQGSSNEKLFF
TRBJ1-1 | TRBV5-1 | CASTPGHRNTEAFF
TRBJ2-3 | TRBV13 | CASSSRPRPSTDTQYF
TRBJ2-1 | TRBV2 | CASGYRTRGTSAKDSYNEQFF
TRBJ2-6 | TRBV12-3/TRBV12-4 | CASSLPPGPGANVLTF
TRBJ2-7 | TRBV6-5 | CASSYSSGLSYEQYF
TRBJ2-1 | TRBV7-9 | CASSVSAEQFF
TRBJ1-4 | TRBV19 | CASSPLDRPDEKLFF
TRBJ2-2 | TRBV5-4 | CASSTGASKNTGELFF
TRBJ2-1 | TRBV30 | CAWSVAGGIYNEQFF
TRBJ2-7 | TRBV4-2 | CASSQESGAGLAEQYF
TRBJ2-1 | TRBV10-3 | CAISRGSYNEQFF
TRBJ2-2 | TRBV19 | CASSIPGGTGELFF
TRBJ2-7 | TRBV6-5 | CASSPGLAGVNEQYF
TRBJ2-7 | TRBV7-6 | CASSLTGGDYEQYF